Given below is one T cell receptor beta chain in context. Seattle-derived patients entered the study during active infection and were followed longitudinally. The CDR3 is made up of 16 amino acids. V was cut by 6 bases and J by 2 bases, with 17 bases left in between. Germline V lookup: CDR1 LNHDA, CDR2 SQIVND (reference sequence). The entry originates in a study of blood T cell repertoires in COVID-19. Study background: The samples span acute and convalescent COVID-19 from the United States, Italy and Spain.

As processed by the authors: Reference gene primers were amplified, and this amplification served to estimate nucleated cell counts. Only in-frame clones appear in the TCRdb table, and some are missing; sequencing was by immunoSEQ multiplex PCR. V and J calls and clone size are copied from that table; D and trimming were computed from the DNA. The sample lists 150,000 to 200,000 clones; about nine tenths were seen once. This TCR came from an older woman with COVID-19, enrolled during active disease. The sample consisted of peripheral blood. The rearrangement uses TRBV19 and TRBJ1-3; no firm D call. CDR3 coding DNA: TGTGCCAGTAGCGACTATAGGGTAGAAGCTGGAAACACCATATATTTT. Translating it yields CASSDYRVEAGNTIYF.